This T cell receptor (beta chain) emerged from a study of shared clonotypes between healthy human individuals. Across the whole study: Donors, aged 18 to 49, were a couple of women and a few men.

Several immunoSEQ 96-well plates shared each subset's DNA, each plate a replicate. How the authors handled the data: ImmunoSEQ only sent back junction sequences with no quality scores, so filtering was done differently. Clones were sequenced by immunoSEQ multiplex PCR, and TCRdb holds only the in-frame ones, with some missing. The V and J calls and clone size were taken over from that table, and D and trimming were inferred from the DNA. The profile shows under 1,900,000 clones, approximately 98.5% of them singletons. CDR1 KGHSH and CDR2 LQKENI come from the germline V gene. This CDR3 comprises 14 residues. The V end was cut by 3 bases, the J end by 5 bases, with 14 bases between.

The receptor was isolated from a man aged 25-45 years in good health. Sequenced: naive CD4+ T cells sorted from blood. Subset reported: CD45RA+ positively selected. This chain connects TRBV18 to TRBJ2-7, with D maybe TRBD1 (6 bases). CDR3 DNA: TGTGCCAGCTCACCCGGACAGTTGCGGGACGAGCAGTACTTC. Amino acid sequence: CASSPGQLRDEQYF.